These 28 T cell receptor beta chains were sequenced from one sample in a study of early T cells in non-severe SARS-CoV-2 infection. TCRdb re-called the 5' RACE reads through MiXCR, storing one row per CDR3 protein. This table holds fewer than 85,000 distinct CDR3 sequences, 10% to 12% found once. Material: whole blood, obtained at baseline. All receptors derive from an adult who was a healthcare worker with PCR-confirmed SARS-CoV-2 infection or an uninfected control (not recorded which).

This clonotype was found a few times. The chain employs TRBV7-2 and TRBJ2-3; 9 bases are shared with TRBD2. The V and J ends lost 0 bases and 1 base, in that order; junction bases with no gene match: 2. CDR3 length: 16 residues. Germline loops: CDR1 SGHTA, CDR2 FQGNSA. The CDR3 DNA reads TGTGCCAGCAGCTTAGCCAAGCGGGGGGGCACAGATACGCAGTATTTT. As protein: CASSLAKRGGTDTQYF.

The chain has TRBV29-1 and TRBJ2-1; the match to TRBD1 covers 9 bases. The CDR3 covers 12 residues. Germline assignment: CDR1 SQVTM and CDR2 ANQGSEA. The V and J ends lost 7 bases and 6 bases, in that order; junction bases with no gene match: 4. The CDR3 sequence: CSAGTGFNEQFF. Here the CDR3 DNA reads TGCAGCGCCGGGACAGGGTTCAATGAGCAGTTCTTC.

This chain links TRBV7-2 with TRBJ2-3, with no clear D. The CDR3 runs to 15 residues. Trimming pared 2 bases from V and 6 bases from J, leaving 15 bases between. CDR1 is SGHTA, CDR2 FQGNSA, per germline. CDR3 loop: CASSLSSARVDTQYF. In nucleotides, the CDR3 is TGTGCCAGCAGCTTAAGTTCCGCTCGTGTGGATACGCAGTATTTT.

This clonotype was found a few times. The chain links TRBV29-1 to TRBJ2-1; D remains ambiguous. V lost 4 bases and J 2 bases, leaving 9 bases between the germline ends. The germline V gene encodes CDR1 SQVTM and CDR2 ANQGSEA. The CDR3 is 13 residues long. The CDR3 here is CSVAHTPYNEQFF. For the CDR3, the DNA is TGCAGCGTTGCCCACACCCCCTACAATGAGCAGTTCTTC.

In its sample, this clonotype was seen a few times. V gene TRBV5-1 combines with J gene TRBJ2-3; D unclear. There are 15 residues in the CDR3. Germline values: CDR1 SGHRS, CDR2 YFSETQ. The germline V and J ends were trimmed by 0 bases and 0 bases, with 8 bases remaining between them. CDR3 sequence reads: CASSLVSSSTDTQYF. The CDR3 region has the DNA TGCGCCAGCAGCTTGGTTTCCAGTAGCACAGATACGCAGTATTTT.

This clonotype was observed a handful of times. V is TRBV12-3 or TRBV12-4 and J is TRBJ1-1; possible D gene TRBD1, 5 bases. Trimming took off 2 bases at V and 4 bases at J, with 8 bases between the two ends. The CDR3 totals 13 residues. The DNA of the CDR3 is TGTGCCAGCAGTTTAAAAAGGGGCACTGAAGCTTTCTTT. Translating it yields CASSLKRGTEAFF.

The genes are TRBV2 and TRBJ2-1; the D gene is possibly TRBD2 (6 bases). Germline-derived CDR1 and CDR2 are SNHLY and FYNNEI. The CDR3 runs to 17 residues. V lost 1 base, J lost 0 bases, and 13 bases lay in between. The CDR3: CASSEGWGLSSYNEQFF. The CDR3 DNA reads TGTGCCAGCAGTGAAGGATGGGGACTTAGCTCCTACAATGAGCAGTTCTTC.

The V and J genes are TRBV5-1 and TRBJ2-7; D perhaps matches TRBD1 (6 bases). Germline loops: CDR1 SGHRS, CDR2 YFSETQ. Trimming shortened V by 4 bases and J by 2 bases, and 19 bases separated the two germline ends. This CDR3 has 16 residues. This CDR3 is CASSPRTGKLPYEQYF. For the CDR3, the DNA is TGCGCCAGCAGCCCCCGAACAGGGAAACTGCCCTACGAGCAGTACTTC. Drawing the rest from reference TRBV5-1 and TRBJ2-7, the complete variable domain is KAGVTQTPRYLIKTRGQQVTLSCSPISGHRSVSWYQQTPGQGLQFLFEYFSETQRNKGNFPGRFSGRQFSNSRSEMNVSTLELGDSALYLCASSPRTGKLPYEQYFGPGTRLTVT.

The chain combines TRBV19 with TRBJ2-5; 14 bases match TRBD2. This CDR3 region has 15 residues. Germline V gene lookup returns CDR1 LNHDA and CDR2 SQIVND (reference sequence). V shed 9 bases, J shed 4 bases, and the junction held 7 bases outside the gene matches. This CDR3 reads CASRTGTSGGETQYF. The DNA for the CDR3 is TGTGCCAGCCGAACCGGGACTAGCGGGGGAGAGACCCAGTACTTC. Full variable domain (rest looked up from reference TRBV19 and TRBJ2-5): DGGITQSPKYLFRKEGQNVTLSCEQNLNHDAMYWYRQDPGQGLRLIYYSQIVNDFQKGDIAEGYSVSREKKESFPLTVTSAQKNPTAFYLCASRTGTSGGETQYFGPGTRLLVL.

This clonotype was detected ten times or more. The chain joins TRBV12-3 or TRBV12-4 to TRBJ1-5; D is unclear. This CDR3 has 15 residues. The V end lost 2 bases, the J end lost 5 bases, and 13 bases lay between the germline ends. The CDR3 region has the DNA TGTGCCAGCAGTTTATTTGGTAGGGCAGATCAGCCCCAGCATTTT. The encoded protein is CASSLFGRADQPQHF.

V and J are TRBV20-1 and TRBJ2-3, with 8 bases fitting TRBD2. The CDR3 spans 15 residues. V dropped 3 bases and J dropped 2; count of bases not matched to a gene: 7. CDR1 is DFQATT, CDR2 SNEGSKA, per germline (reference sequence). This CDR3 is CSASPPSGYTDTQYF. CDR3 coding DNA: TGCAGTGCTAGTCCCCCTAGCGGGTACACAGATACGCAGTATTTT.

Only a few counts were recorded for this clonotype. CDR3 sequence: CSVESAGSEQFF. The CDR3 DNA follows: TGCAGCGTTGAATCTGCGGGGAGTGAGCAGTTCTTC. The gene calls are TRBV29-1 and TRBJ2-1, with D perhaps matching TRBD2 (6 bases). V gave up 2 bases and J gave up 9 bases, with 11 bases separating them. Per the germline V gene, CDR1 is SQVTM and CDR2 is ANQGSEA. This CDR3 has 12 residues.

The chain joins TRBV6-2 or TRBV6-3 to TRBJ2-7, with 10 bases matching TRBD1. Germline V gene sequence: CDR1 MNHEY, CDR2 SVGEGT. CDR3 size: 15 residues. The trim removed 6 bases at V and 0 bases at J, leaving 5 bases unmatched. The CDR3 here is CASRTRDRGSYEQYF. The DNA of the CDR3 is TGTGCCAGCAGAACCCGGGACAGGGGCTCCTACGAGCAGTACTTC.

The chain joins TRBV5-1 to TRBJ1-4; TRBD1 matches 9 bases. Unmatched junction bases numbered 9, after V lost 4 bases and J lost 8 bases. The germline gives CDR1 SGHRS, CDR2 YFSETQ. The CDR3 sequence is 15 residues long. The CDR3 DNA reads TGCGCCAGCAGCCTGAGGACAGGGGACGGAGAAAAACTGTTTTTT. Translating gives CASSLRTGDGEKLFF.

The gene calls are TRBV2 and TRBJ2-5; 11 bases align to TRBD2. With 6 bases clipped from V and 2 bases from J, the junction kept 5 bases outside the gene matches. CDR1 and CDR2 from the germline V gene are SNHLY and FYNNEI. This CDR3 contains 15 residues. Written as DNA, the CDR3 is TGTGCCAGCAGCGAACTAGCGGGGGTTCAAGAGACCCAGTACTTC. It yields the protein CASSELAGVQETQYF.

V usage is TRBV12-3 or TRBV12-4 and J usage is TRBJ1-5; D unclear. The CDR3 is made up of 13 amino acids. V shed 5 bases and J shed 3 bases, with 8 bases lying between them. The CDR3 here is CASSAADNQPQHF. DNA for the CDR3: TGTGCCAGCAGTGCAGCCGACAATCAGCCCCAGCATTTT.

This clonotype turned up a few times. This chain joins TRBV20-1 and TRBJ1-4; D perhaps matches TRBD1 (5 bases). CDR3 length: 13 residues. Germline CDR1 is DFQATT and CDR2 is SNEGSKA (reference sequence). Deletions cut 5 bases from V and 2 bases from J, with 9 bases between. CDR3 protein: CSAARGTNEKLFF. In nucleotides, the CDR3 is TGCAGTGCTGCAAGGGGCACTAATGAAAAACTGTTTTTT.

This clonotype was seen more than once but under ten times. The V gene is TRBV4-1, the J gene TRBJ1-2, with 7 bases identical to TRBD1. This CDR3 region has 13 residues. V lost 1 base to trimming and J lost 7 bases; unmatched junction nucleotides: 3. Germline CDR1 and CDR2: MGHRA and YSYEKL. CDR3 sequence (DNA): TGCGCCAGCAGCCAAGCAGGGGGTGGTGGCTACACCTTC. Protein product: CASSQAGGGGYTF.

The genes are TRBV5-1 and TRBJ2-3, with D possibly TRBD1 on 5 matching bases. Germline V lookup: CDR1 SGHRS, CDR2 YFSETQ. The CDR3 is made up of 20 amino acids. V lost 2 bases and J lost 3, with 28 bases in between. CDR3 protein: CASSLRGRSWQARETDTQYF. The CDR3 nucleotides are TGCGCCAGCAGCTTAAGGGGCCGGTCCTGGCAGGCCAGAGAGACAGATACGCAGTATTTT.

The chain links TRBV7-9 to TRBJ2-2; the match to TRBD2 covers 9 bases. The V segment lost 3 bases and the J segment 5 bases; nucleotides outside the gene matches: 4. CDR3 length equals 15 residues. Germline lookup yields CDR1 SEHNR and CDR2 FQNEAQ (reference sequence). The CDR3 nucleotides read TGTGCCAGCAGCTTCCTAGCGGGGCGTACCGGGGAGCTGTTTTTT. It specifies CASSFLAGRTGELFF.

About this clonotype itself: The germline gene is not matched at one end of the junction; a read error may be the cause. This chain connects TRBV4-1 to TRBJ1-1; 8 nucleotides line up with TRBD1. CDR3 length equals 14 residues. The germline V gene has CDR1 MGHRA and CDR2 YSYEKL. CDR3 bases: TGCGCCAGCAGCCCCCCGGACAGGGCCACTCAAGCTTTCTTT. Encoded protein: CASSPPDRATQAFF.

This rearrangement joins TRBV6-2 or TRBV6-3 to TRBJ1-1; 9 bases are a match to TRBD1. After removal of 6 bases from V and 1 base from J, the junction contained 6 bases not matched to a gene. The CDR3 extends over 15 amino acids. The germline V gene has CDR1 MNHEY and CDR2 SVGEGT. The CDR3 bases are TGTGCCAGCAGCCCCGGGACAGGGACGAACACTGAAGCTTTCTTT. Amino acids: CASSPGTGTNTEAFF.

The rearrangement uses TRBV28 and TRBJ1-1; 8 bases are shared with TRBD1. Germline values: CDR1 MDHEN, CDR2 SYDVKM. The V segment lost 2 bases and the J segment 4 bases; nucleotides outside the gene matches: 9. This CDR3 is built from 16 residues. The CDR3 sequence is CASSLGAGGASTEAFF. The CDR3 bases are TGTGCCAGCAGTTTAGGAGCAGGGGGCGCGAGCACTGAAGCTTTCTTT.

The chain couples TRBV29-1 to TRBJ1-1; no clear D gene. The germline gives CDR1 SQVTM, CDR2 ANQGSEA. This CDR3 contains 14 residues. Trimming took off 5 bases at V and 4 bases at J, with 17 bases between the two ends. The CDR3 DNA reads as TGCAGCGTTATGGGTATAGGTCGCGGCACTGAAGCTTTCTTT. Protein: CSVMGIGRGTEAFF.

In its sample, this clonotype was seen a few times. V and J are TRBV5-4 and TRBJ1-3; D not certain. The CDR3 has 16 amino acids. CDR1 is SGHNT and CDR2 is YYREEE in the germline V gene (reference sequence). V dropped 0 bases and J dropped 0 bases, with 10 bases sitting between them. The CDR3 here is CASSLGGPSSGNTIYF. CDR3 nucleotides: TGTGCCAGCAGCTTGGGAGGACCCAGCTCTGGAAACACCATATATTTT.

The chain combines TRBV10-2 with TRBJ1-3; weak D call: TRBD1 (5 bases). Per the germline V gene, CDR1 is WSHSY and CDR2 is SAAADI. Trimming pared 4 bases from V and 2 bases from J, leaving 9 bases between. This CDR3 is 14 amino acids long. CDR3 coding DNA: TGCGCCAGCAGTGCGACAGACACTGGAAACACCATATATTTT. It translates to CASSATDTGNTIYF.

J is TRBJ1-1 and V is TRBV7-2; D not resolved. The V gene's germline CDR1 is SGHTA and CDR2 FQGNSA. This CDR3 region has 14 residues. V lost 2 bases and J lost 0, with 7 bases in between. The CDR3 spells CASSLKVMNTEAFF. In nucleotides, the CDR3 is TGTGCCAGCAGCTTAAAGGTCATGAACACTGAAGCTTTCTTT.

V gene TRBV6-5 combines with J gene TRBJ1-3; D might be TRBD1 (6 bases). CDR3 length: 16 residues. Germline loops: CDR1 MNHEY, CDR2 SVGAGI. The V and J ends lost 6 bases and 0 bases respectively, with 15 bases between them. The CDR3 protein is CASSLTTGLSGNTIYF. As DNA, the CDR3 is TGTGCCAGCAGCTTAACGACAGGCCTCTCTGGAAACACCATATATTTT.